This TCR beta chain was observed in a study of blood T cell repertoires in COVID-19. At the level of the study: T cells, B-cell-depleted T cells, or PBMCs supplied cDNA or gDNA.

The CDR3 sequence is 15 residues long. Germline trimming cut 2 bases from V and 4 bases from J; bases unmatched to any gene: 6. The germline CDR1 and CDR2 sequences are SGHNT and YYREEE (reference sequence). Sequenced by immunoSEQ multiplex PCR; TCRdb stores in-frame clones only, minus some. The sample has approximately 230,000 clones, around 85% seen once. This receptor was identified in a man older than 75 with acute or convalescent COVID-19. This chain connects TRBV5-4 to TRBJ1-2; 9 bases map to TRBD1. Material: peripheral blood. CDR3 amino acids: CASSFAGTGTYGYTF. Here the CDR3 DNA reads TGTGCCAGCAGCTTCGCCGGGACAGGGACCTATGGCTACACCTTC.